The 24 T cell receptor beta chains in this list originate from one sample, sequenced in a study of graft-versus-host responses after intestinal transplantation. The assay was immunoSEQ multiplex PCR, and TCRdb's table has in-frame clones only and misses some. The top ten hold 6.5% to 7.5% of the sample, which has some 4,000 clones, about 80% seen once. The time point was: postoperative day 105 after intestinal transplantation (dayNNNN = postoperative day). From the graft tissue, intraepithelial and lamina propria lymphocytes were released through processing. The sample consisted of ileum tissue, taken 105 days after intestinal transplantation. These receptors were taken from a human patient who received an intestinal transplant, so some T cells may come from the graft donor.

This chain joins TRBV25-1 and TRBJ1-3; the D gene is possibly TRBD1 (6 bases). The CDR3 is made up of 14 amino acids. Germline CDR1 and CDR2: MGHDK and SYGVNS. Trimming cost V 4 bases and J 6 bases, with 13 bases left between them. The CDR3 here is CASSGTDGVNTIYF. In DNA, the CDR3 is TGTGCCAGCAGTGGGACAGATGGGGTAAACACCATATATTTT.

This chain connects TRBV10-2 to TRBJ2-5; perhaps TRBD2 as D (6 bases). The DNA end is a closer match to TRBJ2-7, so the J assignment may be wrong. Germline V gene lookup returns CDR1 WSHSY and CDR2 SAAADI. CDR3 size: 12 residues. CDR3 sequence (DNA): TGCGCCAGCAGAGGGACTTCCTACGAGCAGTACTTC. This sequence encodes CASRGTSYEQYF.

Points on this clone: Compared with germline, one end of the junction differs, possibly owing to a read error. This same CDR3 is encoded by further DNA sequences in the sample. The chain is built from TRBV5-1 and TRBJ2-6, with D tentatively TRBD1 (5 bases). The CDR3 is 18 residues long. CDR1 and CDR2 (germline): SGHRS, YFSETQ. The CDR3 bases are TGCGCTAGCAGCTATATTCCGACAGCCTTCTCTGGGGCCAACGTCCTGACTTTC. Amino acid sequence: CASSYIPTAFSGANVLTF.

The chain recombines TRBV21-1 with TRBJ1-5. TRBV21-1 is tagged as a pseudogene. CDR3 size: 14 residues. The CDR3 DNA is TGTGCCAGCAGTAACAGCCCGGGGGGGCAGCCCCAGCATTTT. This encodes CASSNSPGGQPQHF.

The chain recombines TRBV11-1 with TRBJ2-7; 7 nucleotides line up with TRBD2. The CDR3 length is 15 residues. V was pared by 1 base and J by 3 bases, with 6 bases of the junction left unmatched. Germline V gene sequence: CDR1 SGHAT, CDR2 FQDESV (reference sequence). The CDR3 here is CASSLGLAESYEQYF. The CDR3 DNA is TGTGCCAGCAGCTTAGGGCTAGCGGAGAGCTACGAGCAGTACTTC.

This CDR3 is CASGLVRGIGYTF. CDR3 DNA sequence: TGTGCTAGTGGTTTGGTACGGGGAATTGGCTACACCTTC. The chain links TRBV12-5 to TRBJ1-2; D gene uncertain. The ends were cut back, 0 bases at V and 7 bases at J, with 9 bases in the middle. This CDR3 comprises 13 residues. Per the germline V gene, CDR1 is LGHNT and CDR2 is FRNRAP. The complete variable domain, with remaining parts taken from reference TRBV12-5 and TRBJ1-2, reads DARVTQTPRHKVTEMGQEVTMRCQPILGHNTVFWYRQTMMQGLELLAYFRNRAPLDDSGMPKDRFSAEMPDATLATLKIQPSEPRDSAVYFCASGLVRGIGYTFGSGTRLTVV.

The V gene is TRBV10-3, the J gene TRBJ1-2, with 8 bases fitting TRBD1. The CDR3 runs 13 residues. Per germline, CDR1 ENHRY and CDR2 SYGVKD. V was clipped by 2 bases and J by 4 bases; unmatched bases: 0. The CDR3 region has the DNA TGTGCCATCAGTGAGGGACAGGGCTATGGCTACACCTTC. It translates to CAISEGQGYGYTF.

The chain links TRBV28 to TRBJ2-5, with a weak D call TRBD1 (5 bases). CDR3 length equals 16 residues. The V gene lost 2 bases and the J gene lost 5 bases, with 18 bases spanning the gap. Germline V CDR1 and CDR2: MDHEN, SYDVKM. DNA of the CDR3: TGTGCCAGCAGTTTAATTCCAGGGTTTGGGGTGGAGACCCAGTACTTC. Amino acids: CASSLIPGFGVETQYF.

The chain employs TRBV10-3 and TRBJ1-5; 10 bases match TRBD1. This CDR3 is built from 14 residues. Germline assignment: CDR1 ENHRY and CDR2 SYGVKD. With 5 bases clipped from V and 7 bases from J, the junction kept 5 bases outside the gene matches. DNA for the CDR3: TGTGCCATCAGTAGACAGGGGGCAGAGCAGCCCCAGCATTTT. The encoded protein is CAISRQGAEQPQHF.

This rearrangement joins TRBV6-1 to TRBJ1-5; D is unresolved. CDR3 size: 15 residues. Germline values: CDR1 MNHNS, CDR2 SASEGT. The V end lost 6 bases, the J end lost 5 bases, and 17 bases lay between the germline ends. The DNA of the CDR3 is TGTGCCAGCAGGGCGACCGGGCAAATAGATCAGCCCCAGCATTTT. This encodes CASRATGQIDQPQHF.

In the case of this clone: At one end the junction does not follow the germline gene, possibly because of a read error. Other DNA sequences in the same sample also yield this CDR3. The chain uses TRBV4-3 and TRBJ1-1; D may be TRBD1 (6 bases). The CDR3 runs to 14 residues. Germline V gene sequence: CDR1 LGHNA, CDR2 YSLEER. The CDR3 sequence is CASSHEQGRAEAFF. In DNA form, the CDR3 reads TGCGCCAGCAGCCATGAACAGGGTAGGGCTGAAGCTTTCTTC.

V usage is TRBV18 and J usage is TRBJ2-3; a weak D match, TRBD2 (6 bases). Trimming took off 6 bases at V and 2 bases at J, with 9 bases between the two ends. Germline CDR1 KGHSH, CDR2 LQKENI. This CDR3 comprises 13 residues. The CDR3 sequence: CASSEDYTDTQYF. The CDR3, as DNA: TGTGCCAGCTCGGAGGACTACACAGATACGCAGTATTTT.

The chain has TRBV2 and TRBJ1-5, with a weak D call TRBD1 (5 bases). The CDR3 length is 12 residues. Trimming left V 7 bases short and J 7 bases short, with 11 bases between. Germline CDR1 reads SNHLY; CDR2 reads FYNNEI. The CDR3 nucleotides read TGTGCCAGCACAGGGTTTGACCAGCCCCAGCATTTT. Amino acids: CASTGFDQPQHF.

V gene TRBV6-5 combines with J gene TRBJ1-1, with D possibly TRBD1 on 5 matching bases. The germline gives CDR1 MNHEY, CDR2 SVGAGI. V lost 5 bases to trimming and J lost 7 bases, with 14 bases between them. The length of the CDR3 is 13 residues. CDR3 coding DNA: TGTGCCAGCAGTCAAGACAGCGGCGGTGAAGCTTTCTTT. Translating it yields CASSQDSGGEAFF.

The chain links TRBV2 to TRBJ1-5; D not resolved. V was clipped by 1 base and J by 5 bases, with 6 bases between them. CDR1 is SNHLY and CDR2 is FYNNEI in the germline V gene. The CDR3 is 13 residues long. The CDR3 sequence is CASSEEVHQPQHF. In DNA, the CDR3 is TGTGCCAGCAGTGAAGAAGTGCATCAGCCCCAGCATTTT.

DNA of the CDR3: TGCGCCAGCAGCCGATGGGGACAACAAGAGACCCAGTACTTC. Protein: CASSRWGQQETQYF. The gene calls are TRBV5-1 and TRBJ2-5; weak D call: TRBD1 (6 bases). V was clipped by 4 bases and J by 2 bases, with 12 bases between them. Germline CDR1 is SGHRS and CDR2 is YFSETQ. The CDR3 consists of 14 residues.

The chain's CDR3 is CASSLTSAANTEAFF. For the CDR3, the DNA is TGTGCCAGCAGCTTAACGTCAGCCGCGAACACTGAAGCTTTCTTT. The J gene is TRBJ1-1, the V gene TRBV5-4; D is unclear. The germline V and J ends were trimmed by 2 bases and 1 base, with 12 bases remaining between them. There are 15 residues in the CDR3. Looked up from germline, CDR1 is SGHNT and CDR2 is YYREEE (reference sequence).

This chain's CDR3 is CASSLAGGTDTQYF. The CDR3 region has the DNA TGTGCCAGCAGCTTAGCGGGAGGCACAGATACGCAGTATTTT. The V gene is TRBV7-9, the J gene TRBJ2-3; TRBD2 might be the D (5 bases). Germline values: CDR1 SEHNR, CDR2 FQNEAQ (reference sequence). V was shortened by 0 bases and J by 1 base, with 5 bases between the two germline ends. This CDR3 region has 14 residues.

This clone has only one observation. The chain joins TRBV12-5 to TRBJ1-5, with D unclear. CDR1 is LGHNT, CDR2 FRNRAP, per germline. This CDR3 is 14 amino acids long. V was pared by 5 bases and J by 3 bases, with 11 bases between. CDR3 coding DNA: TGTGCTAGTGGTCTCGTGACCGCCAATCAGCCCCAGCATTTT. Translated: CASGLVTANQPQHF.

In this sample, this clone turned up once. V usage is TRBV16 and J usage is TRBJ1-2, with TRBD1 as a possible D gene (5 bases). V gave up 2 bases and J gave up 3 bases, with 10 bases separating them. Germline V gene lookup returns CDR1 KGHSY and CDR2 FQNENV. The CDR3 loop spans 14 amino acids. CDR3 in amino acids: CASSQSIGDYGYTF. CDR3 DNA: TGTGCCAGCAGCCAAAGCATAGGGGACTATGGCTACACCTTC.

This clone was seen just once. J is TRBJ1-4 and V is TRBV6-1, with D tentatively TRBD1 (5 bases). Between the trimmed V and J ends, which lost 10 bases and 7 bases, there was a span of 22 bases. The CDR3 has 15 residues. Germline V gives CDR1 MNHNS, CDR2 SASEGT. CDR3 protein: CATNGGKAGFEKLFF. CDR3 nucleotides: TGTGCCACCAATGGGGGTAAGGCAGGATTTGAAAAACTGTTTTTT.

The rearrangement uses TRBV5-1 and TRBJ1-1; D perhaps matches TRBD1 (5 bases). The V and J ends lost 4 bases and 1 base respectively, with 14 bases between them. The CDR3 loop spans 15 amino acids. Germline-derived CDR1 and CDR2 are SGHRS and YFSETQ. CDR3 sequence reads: CASSREPGWNTEAFF. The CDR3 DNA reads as TGCGCCAGCAGCAGGGAGCCAGGGTGGAACACTGAAGCTTTCTTT.

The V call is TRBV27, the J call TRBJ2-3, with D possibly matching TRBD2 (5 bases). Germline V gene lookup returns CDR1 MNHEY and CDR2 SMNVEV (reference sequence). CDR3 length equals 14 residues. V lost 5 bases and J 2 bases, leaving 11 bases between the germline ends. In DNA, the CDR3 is TGTGCCAGCAGTGATGGGAGAAACACAGATACGCAGTATTTT. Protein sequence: CASSDGRNTDTQYF.

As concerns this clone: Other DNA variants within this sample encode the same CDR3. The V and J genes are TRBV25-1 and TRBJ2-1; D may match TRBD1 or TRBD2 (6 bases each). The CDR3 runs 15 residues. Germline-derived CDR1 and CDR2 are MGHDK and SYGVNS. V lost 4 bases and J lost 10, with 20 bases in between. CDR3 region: CASSGVTSGGPEQFF. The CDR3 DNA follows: TGTGCCAGCAGTGGGGTTACTAGTGGGGGGCCAGAGCAGTTCTTC.